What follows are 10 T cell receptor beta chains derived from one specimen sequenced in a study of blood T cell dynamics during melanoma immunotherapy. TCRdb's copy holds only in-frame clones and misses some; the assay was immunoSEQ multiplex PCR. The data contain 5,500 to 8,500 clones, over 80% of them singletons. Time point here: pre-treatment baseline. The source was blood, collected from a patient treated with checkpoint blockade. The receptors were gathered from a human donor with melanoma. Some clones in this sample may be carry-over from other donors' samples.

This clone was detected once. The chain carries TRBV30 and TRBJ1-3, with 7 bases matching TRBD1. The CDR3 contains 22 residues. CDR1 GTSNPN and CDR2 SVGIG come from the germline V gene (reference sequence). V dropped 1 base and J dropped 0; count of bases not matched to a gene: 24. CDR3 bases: TGTGCCTGGAGTGCAGGGGTCAATCGGGACAGCTACCTCTGGCCCTCTGGAAACACCATATATTTT. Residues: CAWSAGVNRDSYLWPSGNTIYF.

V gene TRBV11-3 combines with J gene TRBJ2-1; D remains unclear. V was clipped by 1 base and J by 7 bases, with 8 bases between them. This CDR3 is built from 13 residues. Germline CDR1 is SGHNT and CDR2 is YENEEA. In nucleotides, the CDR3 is TGTGCCAGCAGCTTAGGTTCCGTAAATGAGCAGTTCTTC. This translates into CASSLGSVNEQFF. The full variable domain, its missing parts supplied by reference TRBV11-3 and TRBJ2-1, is EAGVVQSPRYKIIEKKQPVAFWCNPISGHNTLYWYLQNLGQGPELLIRYENEEAVDDSQLPKDRFSAERLKGVDSTLKIQPAELGDSAVYLCASSLGSVNEQFFGPGTRLTVL.

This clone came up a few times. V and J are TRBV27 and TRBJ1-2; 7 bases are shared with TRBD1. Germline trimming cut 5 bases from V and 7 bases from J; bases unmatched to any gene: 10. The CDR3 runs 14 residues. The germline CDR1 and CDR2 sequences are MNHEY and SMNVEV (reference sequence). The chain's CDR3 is CASSPRRQGGGYTF. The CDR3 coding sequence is TGTGCCAGCAGTCCTCGTCGACAGGGAGGTGGCTACACCTTC.

The CDR3 here is CASSLGLRGRGSAFF. The CDR3 DNA reads as TGTGCCAGCAGCTTAGGCCTCAGGGGGAGGGGATCGGCTTTCTTT. The rearrangement joins TRBV13 to TRBJ1-1; 7 positions match TRBD1. The CDR3 runs to 15 residues. Germline trimming cut 0 bases from V and 11 bases from J; bases unmatched to any gene: 12. Germline CDR1 PRHDT, CDR2 FYEKMQ (reference sequence).

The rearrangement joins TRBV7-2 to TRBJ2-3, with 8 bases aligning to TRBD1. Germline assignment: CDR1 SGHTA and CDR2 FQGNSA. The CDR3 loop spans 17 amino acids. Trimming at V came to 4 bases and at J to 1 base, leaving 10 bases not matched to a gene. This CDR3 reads CASSSPGGRGGTDTQYF. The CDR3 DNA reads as TGTGCCAGCAGCTCCCCAGGGGGCAGGGGAGGCACAGATACGCAGTATTTT.

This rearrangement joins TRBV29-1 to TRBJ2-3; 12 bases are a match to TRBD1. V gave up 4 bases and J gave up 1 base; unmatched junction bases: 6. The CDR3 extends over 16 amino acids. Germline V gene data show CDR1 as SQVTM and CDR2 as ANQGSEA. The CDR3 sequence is CSVVGTGGVGTDTQYF. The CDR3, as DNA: TGCAGCGTTGTTGGGACAGGGGGCGTTGGCACAGATACGCAGTATTTT.

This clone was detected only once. This CDR3 is CASSPQGANTEAFF. The CDR3 coding sequence is TGTGCCAGCAGCCCACAAGGGGCGAACACTGAAGCTTTCTTT. This chain uses TRBV7-3 with TRBJ1-1; TRBD1 is a possible D gene (5 bases). The CDR3 contains 14 residues. The germline CDR1 and CDR2 sequences are SGHTA and FQGTGA. Trimming took off 5 bases at V and 1 base at J, with 11 bases between the two ends.

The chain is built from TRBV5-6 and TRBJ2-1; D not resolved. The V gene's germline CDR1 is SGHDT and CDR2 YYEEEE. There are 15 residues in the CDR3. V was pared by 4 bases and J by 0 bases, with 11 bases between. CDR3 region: CASSLDISSYNEQFF. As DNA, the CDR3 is TGTGCCAGCAGCCTCGACATCAGCTCCTACAATGAGCAGTTCTTC. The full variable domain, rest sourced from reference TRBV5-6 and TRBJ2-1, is DAGVTQSPTHLIKTRGQQVTLRCSPKSGHDTVSWYQQALGQGPQFIFQYYEEEERQRGNFPDRFSGHQFPNYSSELNVNALLLGDSALYLCASSLDISSYNEQFFGPGTRLTVL.

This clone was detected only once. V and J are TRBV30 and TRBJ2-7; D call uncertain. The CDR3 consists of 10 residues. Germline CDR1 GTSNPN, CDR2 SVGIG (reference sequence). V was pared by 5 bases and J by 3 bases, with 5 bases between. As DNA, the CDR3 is TGTGCCTGGGGTAACTACGAGCAGTACTTC. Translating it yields CAWGNYEQYF. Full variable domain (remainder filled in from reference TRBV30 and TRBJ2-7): SQTIHQWPATLVQPVGSPLSLECTVEGTSNPNLYWYRQAAGRGLQLLFYSVGIGQISSEVPQNLSASRPQDRQFILSSKKLLLSDSGFYLCAWGNYEQYFGPGTRLTVT.

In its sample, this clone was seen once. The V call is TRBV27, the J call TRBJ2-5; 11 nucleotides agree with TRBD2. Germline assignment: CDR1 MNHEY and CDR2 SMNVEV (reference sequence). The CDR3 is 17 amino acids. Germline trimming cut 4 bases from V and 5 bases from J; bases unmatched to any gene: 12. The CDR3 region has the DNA TGTGCCAGCAGTTCGGGTAGCGGGAGGGCCCGGGTGGAGACCCAGTACTTC. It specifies CASSSGSGRARVETQYF.